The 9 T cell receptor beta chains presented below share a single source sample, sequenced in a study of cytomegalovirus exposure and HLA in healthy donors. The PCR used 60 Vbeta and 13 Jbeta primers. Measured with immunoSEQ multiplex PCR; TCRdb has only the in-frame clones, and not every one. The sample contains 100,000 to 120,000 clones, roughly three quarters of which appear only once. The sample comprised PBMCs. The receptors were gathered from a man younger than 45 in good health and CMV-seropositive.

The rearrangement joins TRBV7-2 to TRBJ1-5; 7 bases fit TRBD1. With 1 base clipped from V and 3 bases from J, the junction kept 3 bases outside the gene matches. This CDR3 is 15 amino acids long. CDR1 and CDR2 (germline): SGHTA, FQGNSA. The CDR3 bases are TGTGCCAGCAGCTTAGGAGGGACAGACAATCAGCCCCAGCATTTT. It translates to CASSLGGTDNQPQHF.

The CDR3 nucleotides read TGTGCCAGCCACTCCTTCGGGAGATCCTACAATGAGCAGTTCTTC. As protein: CASHSFGRSYNEQFF. This chain links TRBV2 with TRBJ2-1, with D perhaps matching TRBD2 (6 bases). This CDR3 spans 15 amino acids. Germline V lookup: CDR1 SNHLY, CDR2 FYNNEI. Trimming left V 8 bases short and J 1 base short, with 15 bases between.

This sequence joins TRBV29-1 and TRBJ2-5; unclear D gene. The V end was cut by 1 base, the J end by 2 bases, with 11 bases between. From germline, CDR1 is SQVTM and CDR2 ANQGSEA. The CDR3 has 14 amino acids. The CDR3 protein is CSVEVRRLQETQYF. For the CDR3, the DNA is TGCAGCGTTGAAGTCCGGCGGCTGCAAGAGACCCAGTACTTC.

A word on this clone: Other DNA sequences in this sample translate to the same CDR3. CDR3 nucleotide sequence: TGTGCCAGTAGTCTGCGTGCTCAGCCCCAGCATTTT. Its translation is CASSLRAQPQHF. The chain recombines TRBV19 with TRBJ1-5; D is unresolved. This CDR3 has 12 amino acids. CDR1 and CDR2 from the germline V gene are LNHDA and SQIVND (reference sequence). The germline V and J ends were trimmed by 5 bases and 6 bases, with 8 bases remaining between them.

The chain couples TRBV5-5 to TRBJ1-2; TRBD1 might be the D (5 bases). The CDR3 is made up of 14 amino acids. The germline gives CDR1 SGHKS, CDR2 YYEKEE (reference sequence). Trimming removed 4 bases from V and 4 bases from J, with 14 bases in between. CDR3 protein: CASSQGSLTYGYTF. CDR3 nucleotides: TGTGCCAGCAGCCAGGGCAGTCTTACCTATGGCTACACCTTC.

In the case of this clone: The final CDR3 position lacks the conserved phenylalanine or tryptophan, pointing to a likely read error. The DNA for the CDR3 is TGTGCCAGCAGTGATAGGACTAGCGGGGGGGTAGATACGCAGTATCTT. Amino acids: CASSDRTSGGVDTQYL. This chain connects TRBV2 to TRBJ2-3; 15 nucleotides align to TRBD2. Germline-derived CDR1 and CDR2 are SNHLY and FYNNEI. J gave up 5 bases and V 3 bases, and 3 bases lay outside the gene matches. The CDR3 runs to 16 residues.

DNA of the CDR3: TGCACCAGCAGGCATACCGGGACTAGCGCAGATACGCAGTATTTT. As protein: CTSRHTGTSADTQYF. The rearrangement links TRBV1 to TRBJ2-3; the table's D gene call, TRBD2, was not cross checked with the DNA. TRBV1 is flagged as a pseudogene. There are 15 residues in the CDR3.

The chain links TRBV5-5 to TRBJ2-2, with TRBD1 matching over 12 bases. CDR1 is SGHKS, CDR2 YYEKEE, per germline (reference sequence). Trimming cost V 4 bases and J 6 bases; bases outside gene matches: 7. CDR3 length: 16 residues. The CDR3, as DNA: TGTGCCAGCAGCAACCGGGACAGGGGGCTGGCCGGGGAGCTGTTTTTT. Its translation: CASSNRDRGLAGELFF.

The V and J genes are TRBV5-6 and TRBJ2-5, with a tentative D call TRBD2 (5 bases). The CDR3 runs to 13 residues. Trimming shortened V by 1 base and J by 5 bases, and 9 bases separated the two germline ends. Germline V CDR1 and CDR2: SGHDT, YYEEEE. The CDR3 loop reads CASSLMASETQYF. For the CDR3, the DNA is TGTGCCAGCAGCTTGATGGCTAGCGAGACCCAGTACTTC.